This T cell receptor beta chain was sequenced in a study of T cell repertoires in cytomegalovirus infection. Whole-study results and caveats: Carriage of CMV together with the relevant HLA was identifiable through cumulative public TCR beta family frequency. Clonotype analysis showed dominance of the ex vivo response by HLA-C-restricted CMV-specific TCR beta clonotypes.

Per germline, CDR1 SGHTA and CDR2 FQGNSA. Trimming left V 0 bases short and J 0 bases short, with 12 bases between. The CDR3 spans 16 residues. Points on this clonotype: Its antigen is not known.

TCRdb re-analysed the reads in MiXCR, keeping a single row per CDR3 protein. The sample has about 360,000 distinct CDR3 sequences; roughly 34% are singletons. This clonotype was obtained from a human donor in good health (CMV status not recorded). Some clones in this sample may be carry-over from other donors' samples. V is TRBV7-2 and J is TRBJ2-7; D not certain. This material consisted of cultured PBMCs, taken from culture after CMV antigen stimulation. The CDR3 DNA reads as TGTGCCAGCAGCTTAGCGTTCGCCCTAGTCTCCTACGAGCAGTACTTC. This sequence encodes CASSLAFALVSYEQYF.